Presented here are 14 T cell receptor beta chains from one specimen sequenced in a study of blood T cell repertoires in COVID-19. Method: immunoSEQ multiplex PCR; TCRdb's copy keeps in-frame clones and lacks some. The profile shows over 200,000 clones, about 88% of them singletons. Sequencing was carried out using peripheral blood. The receptors here all came from a middle-aged man with active or convalescent COVID-19.

The DNA of the CDR3 is TGTGCCAGCACCCAGGCAGCCCTTAGCAATCAGCCCCAGCATTTT. This gives the protein CASTQAALSNQPQHF. This chain connects TRBV2 to TRBJ1-5; the D is unclear. CDR1 and CDR2 (germline): SNHLY, FYNNEI. Trimming left V 7 bases short and J 0 bases short, with 13 bases between. This CDR3 comprises 15 residues.

The rearrangement uses TRBV2 and TRBJ2-7, with D perhaps TRBD2 (6 bases). In germline, CDR1 is SNHLY, CDR2 FYNNEI. Trimming removed 7 bases from V and 6 bases from J, with 13 bases in between. The CDR3 has 12 amino acids. This chain's CDR3 is CASNFGLSEQYF. Written as DNA, the CDR3 is TGTGCCAGCAATTTCGGACTAAGCGAGCAGTACTTC.

The V gene is TRBV3-1 (or the pseudogene TRBV3-2), the J gene TRBJ2-7; 8 bases line up with TRBD1. The ends lost 0 bases at V and 3 bases at J; junction bases unmatched: 7. The CDR3 is 16 amino acids. The germline gives CDR1 LGHDT, CDR2 YNNKEL (reference sequence). CDR3 DNA sequence: TGTGCCAGCAGCCAAGAAGGTAACAGGGGGATCTACGAGCAGTACTTC. Translated: CASSQEGNRGIYEQYF.

The J gene is TRBJ2-7, the V gene TRBV2, with TRBD2 identical over 7 bases. V was clipped by 6 bases and J by 5 bases; unmatched bases: 4. The germline gives CDR1 SNHLY, CDR2 FYNNEI. This CDR3 region has 12 residues. The CDR3 nucleotides read TGTGCCAGCAGGGGAGGGGCCGACGAGCAGTACTTC. Protein sequence: CASRGGADEQYF.

V and J are TRBV18 and TRBJ2-5; a possible D gene is TRBD1 (6 bases). The CDR3 extends over 13 amino acids. In germline, CDR1 is KGHSH, CDR2 LQKENI. V was cut by 5 bases and J by 4 bases, with 11 bases left in between. Here the CDR3 DNA reads TGTGCCAGCTCAACAGGGAACCGAGAGACCCAGTACTTC. Its translation is CASSTGNRETQYF.

The chain couples TRBV30 to TRBJ1-1; the D gene is possibly TRBD1 (5 bases). Trimming left V 1 base short and J 5 bases short, with 14 bases between. Germline V CDR1 and CDR2: GTSNPN, SVGIG (reference sequence). This CDR3 region has 14 residues. The DNA of the CDR3 is TGTGCCTGGAGTGGTAGGGTTCGGGGGACTGAAGCTTTCTTT. Residues: CAWSGRVRGTEAFF.

The V gene is TRBV7-9, the J gene TRBJ2-3; tentatively, D is TRBD1 (5 bases). The V gene's germline CDR1 is SEHNR and CDR2 FQNEAQ (reference sequence). The CDR3 runs 16 residues. V was cut by 2 bases and J by 0 bases, with 12 bases left in between. The CDR3 region has the DNA TGTGCCAGCAGCTTATTGGCAGGGTCGAGCACAGATACGCAGTATTTT. It is translated as CASSLLAGSSTDTQYF.

The rearrangement joins TRBV27 to TRBJ1-1; 9 nucleotides align to TRBD1. CDR1 and CDR2 from the germline V gene are MNHEY and SMNVEV (reference sequence). This CDR3 contains 14 residues. V gave up 1 base and J gave up 7 bases; unmatched junction bases: 4. The CDR3 spells CASSLLGQGSEAFF. CDR3 bases: TGTGCCAGCAGTTTATTGGGACAGGGAAGTGAAGCTTTCTTT.

The V call is TRBV5-5, the J call TRBJ1-5; D possibly corresponds to TRBD1 (5 bases). V lost 1 base, J lost 3 bases, and 11 bases lay in between. The length of the CDR3 is 15 residues. Germline CDR1 reads SGHKS; CDR2 reads YYEKEE (reference sequence). Here the CDR3 reads CASSLFGGFNQPQHF. The DNA for the CDR3 is TGTGCCAGCAGCTTGTTTGGGGGGTTCAATCAGCCCCAGCATTTT.

This rearrangement joins TRBV27 to TRBJ1-1; perhaps TRBD1 as D (6 bases). This CDR3 spans 16 amino acids. V was trimmed by 3 bases and J by 2 bases, leaving 16 bases between them. Germline V gene sequence: CDR1 MNHEY, CDR2 SMNVEV (reference sequence). The CDR3 DNA is TGTGCCAGCAGTTTCGGAAGGGGGATTAGTAACACTGAAGCTTTCTTT. This sequence encodes CASSFGRGISNTEAFF.

V and J are TRBV5-6 and TRBJ1-5; 8 bases are a match to TRBD1. This CDR3 is 14 amino acids long. V trimming: 2 bases; J trimming: 7 bases; junction bases outside the gene matches: 5. In germline, CDR1 is SGHDT, CDR2 YYEEEE. CDR3 sequence (DNA): TGTGCCAGCAGCTTTGGGACAGGTAGGCAGCCCCAGCATTTT. It codes for CASSFGTGRQPQHF.

The chain uses TRBV28 and TRBJ1-2, with 8 bases lining up with TRBD1. CDR1 MDHEN and CDR2 SYDVKM come from the germline V gene. The CDR3 runs to 16 residues. With 4 bases clipped from V and 8 bases from J, the junction kept 15 bases outside the gene matches. The CDR3 sequence: CASSSPGQGRIGGYTF. As DNA, the CDR3 is TGTGCCAGCAGTTCCCCCGGACAGGGCCGAATTGGGGGCTACACCTTC.

This rearrangement joins TRBV4-2 to TRBJ2-3, with TRBD1 as a possible D gene (5 bases). This CDR3 has 13 amino acids. The V gene's germline CDR1 is LGHNA and CDR2 YNFKEQ. Trimming took off 0 bases at V and 6 bases at J, with 7 bases between the two ends. CDR3 nucleotide sequence: TGTGCCAGCAGCCAAGAAGGGGCGGATACGCAGTATTTT. It is translated as CASSQEGADTQYF.

The chain has TRBV30 and TRBJ1-5; D call uncertain. There are 12 residues in the CDR3. The ends were cut back, 1 base at V and 3 bases at J, with 4 bases in the middle. The germline CDR1 and CDR2 sequences are GTSNPN and SVGIG (reference sequence). Here the CDR3 DNA reads TGTGCCTGGAGTGCGGTCAATCAGCCCCAGCATTTT. It codes for CAWSAVNQPQHF.